Listed here are 8 T cell receptor beta chains from one sample, sequenced in a study of liver allograft versus peripheral blood T cells. About the study: Liver transplant recipients had T cell receptor repertoires compared between transplanted liver and peripheral blood.

MiXCR was run by TCRdb on the reads, yielding one entry per CDR3 protein. The repertoire holds about 9,500 distinct CDR3 sequences, with 18% as singletons. The receptors were gathered from a human patient who had a liver transplant. Some T cells may possibly be graft donor cells.

Judged by abundance, this clonotype is medium-sized (0.01 to 0.1%). The V call is TRBV19, the J call TRBJ1-5, with D tentatively TRBD1 (5 bases). The germline V and J ends were trimmed by 3 bases and 3 bases, with 6 bases remaining between them. The germline V gene has CDR1 LNHDA and CDR2 SQIVND (reference sequence). The CDR3 length is 13 residues. CDR3 sequence (DNA): TGTGCCAGTAGTATGGGGGTCAATCAGCCCCAGCATTTT. Its translation: CASSMGVNQPQHF.

CDR3 protein: CAWSAAGLQPQHF. CDR3 coding DNA: TGTGCCTGGAGTGCGGCAGGCCTGCAGCCCCAGCATTTT. The chain recombines TRBV30 with TRBJ1-5; D is unresolved. Germline CDR1 reads GTSNPN; CDR2 reads SVGIG (reference sequence). This CDR3 has 13 amino acids. Trimming cost V 1 base and J 7 bases, with 11 bases left between them.

This clonotype is labeled as medium-sized. This chain uses TRBV6-5 with TRBJ1-1; D ambiguous. Germline loops: CDR1 MNHEY, CDR2 SVGAGI. With 5 bases removed from V and 0 bases from J, the gap between germline ends came to 13 bases. The CDR3 spans 15 residues. CDR3 residues: CASSRPLYMNTEAFF. The CDR3 DNA sequence: TGTGCCAGCAGTCGCCCTCTATACATGAACACTGAAGCTTTCTTT.

This clonotype was detected ten times or more. The V call is TRBV18, the J call TRBJ2-7, with 8 positions matching TRBD1. With V trimmed by 1 base and J by 2 bases, 1 base remained unmatched. The CDR3 consists of 14 residues. Per the germline V gene, CDR1 is KGHSH and CDR2 is LQKENI. Here the CDR3 reads CASSPRRGPYEQYF. The CDR3 DNA reads TGTGCCAGCTCACCACGCAGGGGGCCCTACGAGCAGTACTTC.

This sequence joins TRBV19 and TRBJ1-6; TRBD1 matches 9 bases. The CDR3 runs 16 residues. J was trimmed by 8 bases and V by 0 bases; bases with no gene match: 5. Per the germline V gene, CDR1 is LNHDA and CDR2 is SQIVND (reference sequence). The CDR3 reads CASSIDPGQGYSPLHF. The DNA for the CDR3 is TGTGCCAGTAGTATAGATCCGGGACAGGGCTATTCACCCCTCCACTTT.

This rearrangement joins TRBV6-1 to TRBJ1-3; tentatively, D is TRBD1 (5 bases). There are 13 residues in the CDR3. The germline V gene encodes CDR1 MNHNS and CDR2 SASEGT. Trimming stripped 5 bases from V and 4 bases from J, with 9 bases between. This chain's CDR3 is CASSYEGGNTIYF. In DNA form, the CDR3 reads TGTGCCAGCAGTTACGAGGGGGGAAACACCATATATTTT.

The chain combines TRBV20-1 with TRBJ2-1; 10 nucleotides line up with TRBD1. After removal of 1 base from V and 1 base from J, the junction contained 1 base not matched to a gene. Germline-derived CDR1 and CDR2 are DFQATT and SNEGSKA (reference sequence). CDR3 length: 15 residues. The CDR3 loop is CSARGTGGSYNEQFF. The CDR3 DNA sequence: TGCAGTGCTAGAGGGACAGGGGGTTCCTACAATGAGCAGTTCTTC.

Details on this clonotype: A clone one base away is much larger, so this may be a read error. The chain carries TRBV6-2 or TRBV6-3 and TRBJ2-3, with D tentatively TRBD1 or TRBD2 (6 bases each). Germline V lookup: CDR1 MNHEY, CDR2 SVGEGT. This CDR3 is 15 amino acids long. This CDR3 is CACSYSSGATDTQYF. In DNA, the CDR3 is TGTGCCTGCAGTTACTCGTCGGGGGCCACAGATACGCAGTATTTT.